This entry lists 16 T cell receptor beta chains sequenced from one sample in a study of blood T cell repertoires in COVID-19. TCRdb keeps only in-frame clones here, not all; method: immunoSEQ multiplex PCR. Here the sample spans some 150,000 clones, around 87% being singletons. Sequenced input: peripheral blood. These receptors originate from a man in his forties or fifties with active COVID-19.

CDR3 protein: CASSFVLGTGRNGYTF. Written as DNA, the CDR3 is TGTGCCAGCAGTTTTGTTTTGGGGACAGGCCGGAACGGCTACACCTTC. This chain links TRBV28 with TRBJ1-2; 8 bases are shared with TRBD1. This CDR3 is 16 amino acids long. Per the germline V gene, CDR1 is MDHEN and CDR2 is SYDVKM. The V segment lost 3 bases and the J segment 8 bases; nucleotides outside the gene matches: 14.

The gene calls are TRBV12-3 or TRBV12-4 and TRBJ2-7, with a weak D call TRBD2 (5 bases). There are 13 residues in the CDR3. The V and J ends lost 1 base and 1 base respectively, with 5 bases between them. The CDR3 reads CASSLGGSYEQYF. DNA of the CDR3: TGTGCCAGCAGTTTAGGAGGGTCCTACGAGCAGTACTTC.

The chain recombines TRBV7-9 with TRBJ2-2; 9 bases are shared with TRBD1. Losses at the gene ends were 5 bases for V and 4 bases for J; bases not matched to a gene: 11. Germline assignment: CDR1 SEHNR and CDR2 FQNEAQ (reference sequence). The CDR3 contains 17 residues. DNA for the CDR3: TGTGCCAGCAGCCCCACTCGCCCACAGGGGGCCACCGGGGAGCTGTTTTTT. It translates to CASSPTRPQGATGELFF.

The chain combines TRBV6-5 with TRBJ2-6; 8 nucleotides match TRBD1. Per germline, CDR1 MNHEY and CDR2 SVGAGI. The V and J ends lost 4 bases and 4 bases, in that order; junction bases with no gene match: 6. The CDR3 extends over 16 amino acids. CDR3 region: CASSFRDRRGANVLTF. CDR3 coding DNA: TGTGCCAGCAGTTTCCGGGACAGGAGGGGGGCCAACGTCCTGACTTTC.

This rearrangement joins TRBV2 to TRBJ1-1; D may be TRBD1 (6 bases). CDR1 SNHLY and CDR2 FYNNEI come from the germline V gene. Trimming left V 9 bases short and J 3 bases short, with 14 bases between. The CDR3 sequence is 13 residues long. The CDR3 region has the DNA TGTGCCAGTAAGCAGGGGCTGGACACTGAAGCTTTCTTT. Protein: CASKQGLDTEAFF. Full variable domain (missing parts from reference TRBV2 and TRBJ1-1): EPEVTQTPSHQVTQMGQEVILRCVPISNHLYFYWYRQILGQKVEFLVSFYNNEISEKSEIFDDQFSVERPDGSNFTLKIRSTKLEDSAMYFCASKQGLDTEAFFGQGTRLTVV.

In this sample, this clone turned up a few times. This chain links TRBV9 with TRBJ2-1, with a possible D match to TRBD1 (5 bases). This CDR3 is built from 19 residues. Trimming stripped 0 bases from V and 0 bases from J, with 19 bases between. Germline-derived CDR1 and CDR2 are SGDLS and YYNGEE. CDR3: CASSVVSRRGPSSYNEQFF. The DNA for the CDR3 is TGTGCCAGCAGCGTAGTATCGCGTAGGGGCCCCAGCTCCTACAATGAGCAGTTCTTC. Based on the CDR3 plus reference TRBV9 and TRBJ2-1, the full variable domain is DSGVTQTPKHLITATGQRVTLRCSPRSGDLSVYWYQQSLDQGLQFLIQYYNGEERAKGNILERFSAQQFPDLHSELNLSSLELGDSALYFCASSVVSRRGPSSYNEQFFGPGTRLTVL.

This chain connects TRBV9 to TRBJ2-5; D perhaps matches TRBD1 (5 bases). V dropped 2 bases and J dropped 9 bases, with 17 bases sitting between them. CDR3 length: 14 residues. The germline gives CDR1 SGDLS, CDR2 YYNGEE. DNA for the CDR3: TGTGCCAGCAGCGTCAACAGCCAGGGTGGGCCCCAGTACTTC. It yields the protein CASSVNSQGGPQYF.

This clone was seen at least ten times. The chain joins TRBV20-1 to TRBJ1-1; possible D gene TRBD1, 6 bases. This CDR3 contains 12 residues. Germline CDR1 DFQATT, CDR2 SNEGSKA (reference sequence). Trimming shortened V by 3 bases and J by 5 bases, and 10 bases separated the two germline ends. CDR3 in DNA: TGCAGTGCTAGTACCAGGGGAACTGAAGCTTTCTTT. Residues: CSASTRGTEAFF.

The chain uses TRBV5-4 and TRBJ1-6; 8 nucleotides match TRBD1. V lost 3 bases and J lost 7; bases outside the gene matches: 3. The CDR3 is made up of 14 amino acids. Looked up from germline, CDR1 is SGHNT and CDR2 is YYREEE (reference sequence). The CDR3 protein is CASSSGQANSPLHF. The CDR3 coding sequence is TGTGCCAGCAGCTCGGGACAGGCGAATTCACCCCTCCACTTT.

This rearrangement joins TRBV11-1 to TRBJ2-7; no clear D gene. Trimming stripped 2 bases from V and 5 bases from J, with 13 bases between. Germline assignment: CDR1 SGHAT and CDR2 FQDESV (reference sequence). CDR3 size: 14 residues. Here the CDR3 reads CASSLMRLPNEQYF. In DNA form, the CDR3 reads TGTGCCAGCAGCTTAATGAGACTCCCCAACGAGCAGTACTTC.

This chain links TRBV20-1 with TRBJ2-1; D unclear. CDR3 size: 11 residues. The V and J ends lost 0 bases and 7 bases respectively, with 4 bases between them. The V gene's germline CDR1 is DFQATT and CDR2 SNEGSKA (reference sequence). The CDR3 DNA reads as TGCAGTGCTAGAGATCAGAATGAGCAGTTCTTC. Its protein is CSARDQNEQFF.

The chain recombines TRBV21-1 with TRBJ2-5; the DNA was not used to check the table's D call, TRBD2. TRBV21-1 is a known pseudogene. The CDR3 extends over 14 amino acids. The CDR3 nucleotides are TGTGCCAGCAGCAAACTAGCGGGGGGGGAGACCCAGTACTTC. It yields the protein CASSKLAGGETQYF.

V and J are TRBV4-1 and TRBJ1-1; D might be TRBD1 (5 bases). Trimming removed 1 base from V and 1 base from J, with 13 bases in between. Germline lookup yields CDR1 MGHRA and CDR2 YSYEKL. The CDR3 spans 16 residues. CDR3 in DNA: TGCGCCAGCAGCCAAGTTCTGCTAAGGGGGAACACTGAAGCTTTCTTT. Its protein is CASSQVLLRGNTEAFF.

The gene calls are TRBV7-2 and TRBJ2-5; 10 bases align to TRBD2. Germline V gene data show CDR1 as SGHTA and CDR2 as FQGNSA. The length of the CDR3 is 16 residues. Trimming at V came to 3 bases and at J to 1 base, leaving 5 bases not matched to a gene. The CDR3 reads CASSLASGGAQETQYF. CDR3 DNA sequence: TGTGCCAGCAGCTTGGCCAGCGGGGGGGCCCAAGAGACCCAGTACTTC.

This rearrangement joins TRBV3-1 (or the pseudogene TRBV3-2) to TRBJ2-3; D call uncertain. This CDR3 has 15 amino acids. Per the germline V gene, CDR1 is LGHDT and CDR2 is YNNKEL (reference sequence). V gave up 1 base and J gave up 4 bases, with 12 bases separating them. In DNA, the CDR3 is TGTGCCAGCAGCCAAGGAAGCCTAGGTGCAGATACGCAGTATTTT. It translates to CASSQGSLGADTQYF.

J is TRBJ2-1 and V is TRBV27, with a possible D match to TRBD1 (6 bases). This CDR3 has 17 residues. Germline assignment: CDR1 MNHEY and CDR2 SMNVEV (reference sequence). Trimming shortened V by 1 base and J by 0 bases, and 13 bases separated the two germline ends. The CDR3 region is CASSLWGTISSYNEQFF. The CDR3 region has the DNA TGTGCCAGCAGTTTATGGGGGACAATTAGCTCCTACAATGAGCAGTTCTTC.